A single T cell receptor (beta chain) is shown here with its context. The record originates from a study of blood T cell repertoires in COVID-19. Turning to the study itself: Sites in the United States, Italy and Spain provided acute and convalescent COVID-19 samples. PBMCs, B-cell-depleted T cells, or T cells provided the cDNA or gDNA that made up the material.

In the original workflow: Researchers report that nucleated cell counts were estimated from reference gene primer amplification. The assay was immunoSEQ multiplex PCR, and TCRdb's table has in-frame clones only and misses some. V, J and clone size derive from that table, while D and trimming were established from the DNA sequence. Altogether 20,000 to 30,000 clones are present, 80% to 85% being singletons, with the ten largest covering more than 6.5%. Germline loops: CDR1 MNHEY, CDR2 SVGAGI. Between the trimmed V and J ends, which lost 10 bases and 4 bases, there was a span of 12 bases. The CDR3 loop spans 12 amino acids.

The sequenced sample consisted of peripheral blood. V usage is TRBV6-5 and J usage is TRBJ2-3; TRBD1 might be the D (6 bases). The clonotype originates from a human donor in a cohort sampled during active COVID-19. The CDR3 reads CATYRVPDTQYF. For the CDR3, the DNA is TGTGCCACCTACAGGGTACCAGATACGCAGTATTTT.